This TCR beta chain stems from a study of Ad26.COV2.S vaccination and SARS-CoV-2 variants. Looking at the study overall: Of the COV1001 trial arms, the Ad26.COV2.S arm included the donor.

Treatment described: 15 to 20 received Ad26.COV2.S at low or high dose, single or two shots; about 5 received placebo; per-sample allocation not given. The study sampled participants on day 63 after the first vaccine or placebo injection. In germline, CDR1 is MNHEY, CDR2 SMNVEV (reference sequence). V gave up 5 bases and J gave up 2 bases; unmatched junction bases: 9. The CDR3 length is 17 residues. TCRdb's copy holds only in-frame clones and misses some; the assay was immunoSEQ multiplex PCR. This sample has roughly 700,000 clones; 89% occur once, and the top ten carry about 1.5%. The V and J genes are TRBV27 and TRBJ2-7, with 13 bases that match TRBD2. This receptor was taken from a person between 18 and 65 years old who received the Ad26.COV2.S COVID-19 vaccine or a placebo. Source: peripheral blood, taken in a trial of Ad26.COV2.S vaccine versus placebo. DNA of the CDR3: TGTGCCAGCAGTCAATTCGGGGGACTAGCGGGAACCTACGAGCAGTACTTC. It encodes CASSQFGGLAGTYEQYF.